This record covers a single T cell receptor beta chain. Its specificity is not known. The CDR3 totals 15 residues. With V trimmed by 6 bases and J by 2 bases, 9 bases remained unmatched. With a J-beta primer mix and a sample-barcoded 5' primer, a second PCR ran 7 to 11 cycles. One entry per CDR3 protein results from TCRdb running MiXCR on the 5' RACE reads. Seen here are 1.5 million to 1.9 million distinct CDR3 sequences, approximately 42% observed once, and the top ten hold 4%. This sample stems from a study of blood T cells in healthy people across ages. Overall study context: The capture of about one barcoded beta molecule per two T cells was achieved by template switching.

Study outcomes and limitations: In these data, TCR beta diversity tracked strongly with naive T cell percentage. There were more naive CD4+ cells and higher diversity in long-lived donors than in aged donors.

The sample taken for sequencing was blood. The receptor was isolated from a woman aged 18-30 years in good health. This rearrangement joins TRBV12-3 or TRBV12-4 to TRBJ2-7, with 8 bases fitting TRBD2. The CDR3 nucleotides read TGTGCCAGCAGCCAGACTAGCGCTGGGGCCTACGAGCAGTACTTC. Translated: CASSQTSAGAYEQYF.